This TCR beta chain was captured in a study of cytomegalovirus exposure and HLA in healthy donors. Using immunoSEQ multiplex PCR, the repertoire was profiled, and TCRdb retains in-frame clones only, with some absent. The repertoire holds roughly 230,000 clones, with roughly 91% as singletons. From germline, CDR1 is SEHNR and CDR2 FQNEAQ (reference sequence). This CDR3 has 18 amino acids. V lost 8 bases, J lost 0 bases, and 13 bases stayed unmatched. Material: PBMCs. The chain employs TRBV7-9 and TRBJ2-6; 7 nucleotides align to TRBD1. The TCR originated in a woman aged 25 to 45 in good health and CMV-seronegative. CDR3 nucleotide sequence: TGTGCCAGCGGTCAGGGGGTATCTATAAGCTCTGGGGCCAACGTCCTGACTTTC. It is translated as CASGQGVSISSGANVLTF.